This T cell receptor beta chain was found in a study of shared clonotypes between healthy human individuals (dated by TCRdb to the early 2020s). Broadly, across the study: Three men and a couple of women, aged 18 to 49 years, made up the cohort. Different laboratories and diverse techniques were used to prepare libraries and sequence TCR repertoires, to increase sequencing depth and limit assay-specific biases. The study deeply sequenced blood TCR repertoires of about 5 healthy adults to estimate repertoire size and the extent of clonotype sharing between individuals. For each donor, three plates each were used for CD4 naive and CD4 memory, two plates were used for CD8 naive, and one plate was used for CD8 memory. Leukapheresis yielded between about 0.9 and 9.5 billion PBMCs per donor.

Using the deep immunoSEQ assay, multiplex PCR amplified TCR CDR3 regions from genomic DNA. Extracted genomic DNA from each cell subset was distributed evenly across all wells of several immunoSEQ 96-well plates, and each plate was treated as a replicate. For sorted subsets, approximately 0.2 ug of genomic DNA, equivalent to around 29,000 T cell genomes, went into each replicate PCR. Purified libraries were measured with a Qubit 3.0 fluorometer, size-checked on a Bioanalyzer 2100, and measured again with the KAPA Library Quantification kit. Every immunoSEQ 96-well plate was sequenced on a separate single-read 150-cycle Illumina NextSeq 550 flow cell. The authors' pipeline ran thus. Because the immunoSEQ output included only junctional sequences and no quality scores, the filtering could not be the same as the filtering used for full-length reads. Sequences were annotated with PyIR, a Python wrapper for IgBLAST v1.9, and V/J genes and CDR3 were assigned using IMGT germline references. Reads were removed for weak V/J assignments (E-value above 1e-6), missing CDR3, stop codons, out-of-frame junctions, or ambiguous translated residues. V3J clonotypes were defined as sequences sharing an identical inferred V gene, J gene, and CDR3 amino acid sequence. The percentage overlap between two repertoires was calculated by dividing the number of shared unique clonotypes by the size of the smaller repertoire. Three approaches were used to assess repertoire richness: RTK rarefaction, the Chao1 estimator, and Recon v2.1 estimates of unobserved clonotypes. For all TCRbeta clonotypes obtained by the gDNA method from four donors, generation probabilities were computed with OLGA. The clones in this table, taken by TCRdb from immuneACCESS, are in-frame only. Not every clone is retained; where verified, under half of the shortfall comes from an unresolved V gene, and the cause of the rest is unknown. Clone size and V and J calls were adopted from that table, with D and trimming inferred from the DNA. The sample table shows about 2.2 million clones, and just under 95% are seen once. Of the sample, around 1.8% is held by the ten largest clones.

Study-level results and caveats: Pairwise subsampling led to the expectation that sequencing depth would affect the degree of clonotype sharing among donors. Across a few donors, approximately 4.6% of naive CD4, roughly 3.5% of naive CD8, 2.3% of memory CD4, and about 0.44% of memory CD8 clonotypes were shared. Naive subsets generally had larger estimated clonotype richness than memory subsets. The small number of donors limited the genetic and exposure-history diversity represented. Incomplete sequencing was indicated by rarefaction of sorted-subset datasets, despite the large sequencing depth. Compared with non-shared clonotypes, clonotypes shared by all four sorted-subset donors had higher generation probabilities. Sampling was restricted to blood, and TCR repertoires in tissues likely differ from the TCR repertoires found in blood.

CDR1 is given as MNHEY and CDR2 as SMNVEV, both from the germline V gene (reference sequence). Clipping removes 3 bases from V and 3 bases from J, with 10 as the unmatched junction base count. From the cysteine up to the phenylalanine, the CDR3 has a length of 17 residues. Kept here is only the CDR3 DNA, which spans 51 bases and is read in frame from base 1. For the CD8 naive samples, CD45RO-negative cells were positively selected for CCR7, yielding a CD45RA+CCR7+ population from which TemRA cells were excluded. The donors were healthy, HIV-negative adults who had no recently reported acute infections or vaccinations. Only Caucasian adults living in Nashville, Tennessee, USA were represented among the donors. Blood was obtained by leukapheresis, after which PBMCs were separated by Ficoll-Histopaque density gradient centrifugation and cryopreserved in liquid nitrogen vapor phase. Analytical flow cytometry was used to check the purity and quantity of each magnetically sorted T cell population. Genomic DNA was isolated from every sorted fraction and measured by UV absorbance on a Nanodrop 2000c.

Worth noting for this clone: The target of this receptor is not known. No quality values exist for individual bases; no much larger clone is one base distant.

Recombination joined TRBV27 with TRBJ2-7; a stretch of 11 junction bases matches TRBD1. This clonotype was sampled from a young man in good health. Some clones in this sample may be carry-over from other donors' samples. Sequences were obtained from naive CD8+ T cells from PBMCs. The cell subset or site label, read with the paper, signifies: CD45RA+CCR7+. The DNA sequence follows: TGTGCCAGCAGTTTGCTGGCCGGGACAGGGGGTTTCTACGAGCAGTACTTC. Translated, it reads CASSLLAGTGGFYEQYF.